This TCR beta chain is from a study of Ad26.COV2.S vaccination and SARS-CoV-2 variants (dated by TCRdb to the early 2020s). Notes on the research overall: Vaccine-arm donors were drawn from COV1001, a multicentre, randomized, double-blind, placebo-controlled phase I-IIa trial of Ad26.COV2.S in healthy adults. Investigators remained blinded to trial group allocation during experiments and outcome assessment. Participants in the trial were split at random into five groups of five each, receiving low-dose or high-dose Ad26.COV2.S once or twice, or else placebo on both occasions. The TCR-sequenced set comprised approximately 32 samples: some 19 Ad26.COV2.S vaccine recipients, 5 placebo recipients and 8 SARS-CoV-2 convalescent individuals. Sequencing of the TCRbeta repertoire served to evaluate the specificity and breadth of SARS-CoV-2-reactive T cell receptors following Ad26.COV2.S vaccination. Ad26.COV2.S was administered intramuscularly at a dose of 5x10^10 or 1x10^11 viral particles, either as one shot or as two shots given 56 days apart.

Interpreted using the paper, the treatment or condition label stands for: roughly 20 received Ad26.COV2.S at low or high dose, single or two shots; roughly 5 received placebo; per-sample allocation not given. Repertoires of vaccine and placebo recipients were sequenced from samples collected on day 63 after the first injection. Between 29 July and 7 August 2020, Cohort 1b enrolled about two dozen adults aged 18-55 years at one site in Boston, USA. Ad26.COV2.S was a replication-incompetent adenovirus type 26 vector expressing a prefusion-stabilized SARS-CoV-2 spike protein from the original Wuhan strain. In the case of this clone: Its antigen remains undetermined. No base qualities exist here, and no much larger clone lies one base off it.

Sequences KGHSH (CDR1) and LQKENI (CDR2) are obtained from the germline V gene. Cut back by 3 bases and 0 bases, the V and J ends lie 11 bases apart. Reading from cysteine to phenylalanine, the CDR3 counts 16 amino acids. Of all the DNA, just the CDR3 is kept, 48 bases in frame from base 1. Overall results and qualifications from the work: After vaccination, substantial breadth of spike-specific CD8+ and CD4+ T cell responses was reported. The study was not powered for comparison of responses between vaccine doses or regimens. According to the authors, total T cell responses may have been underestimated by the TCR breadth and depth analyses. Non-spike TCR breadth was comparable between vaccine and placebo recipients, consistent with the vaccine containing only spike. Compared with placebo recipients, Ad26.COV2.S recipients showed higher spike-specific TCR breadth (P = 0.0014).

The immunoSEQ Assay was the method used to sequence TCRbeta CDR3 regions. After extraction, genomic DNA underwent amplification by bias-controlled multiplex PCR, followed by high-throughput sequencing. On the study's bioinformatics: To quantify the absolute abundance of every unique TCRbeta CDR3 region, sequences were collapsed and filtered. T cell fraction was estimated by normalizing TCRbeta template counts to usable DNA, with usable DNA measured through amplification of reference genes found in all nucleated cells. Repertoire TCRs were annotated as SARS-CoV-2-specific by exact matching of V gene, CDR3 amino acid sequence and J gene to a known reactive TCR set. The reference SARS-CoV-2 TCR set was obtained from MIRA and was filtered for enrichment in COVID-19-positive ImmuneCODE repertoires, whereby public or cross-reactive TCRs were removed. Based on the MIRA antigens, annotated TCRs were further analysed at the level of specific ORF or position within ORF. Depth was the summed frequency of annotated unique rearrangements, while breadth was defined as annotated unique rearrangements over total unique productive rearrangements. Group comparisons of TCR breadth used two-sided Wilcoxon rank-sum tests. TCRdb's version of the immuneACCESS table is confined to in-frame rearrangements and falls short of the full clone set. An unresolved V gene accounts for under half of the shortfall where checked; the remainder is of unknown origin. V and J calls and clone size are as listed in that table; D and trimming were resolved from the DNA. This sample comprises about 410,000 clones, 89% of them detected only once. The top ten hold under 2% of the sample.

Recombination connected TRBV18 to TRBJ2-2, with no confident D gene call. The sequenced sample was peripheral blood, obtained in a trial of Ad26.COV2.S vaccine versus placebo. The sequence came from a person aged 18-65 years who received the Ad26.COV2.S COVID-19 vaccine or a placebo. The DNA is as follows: TGTGCCAGCTCACCCCCCGGGCTGGCGAACACCGGGGAGCTGTTTTTT. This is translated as CASSPPGLANTGELFF.